This record looks at one T cell receptor (beta chain) sequence and its context. The CDR3 end shows no conserved phenylalanine or tryptophan, and so a read error is likely. Donors were healthy Caucasian individuals from Russia aged about 6 to 90. For every donor, a draw yielded around 10 milliliters of peripheral blood. Using a J-beta primer mix together with a sample-barcoded 5' primer, a second PCR was run for roughly 6 to 11 cycles. Each cDNA was tagged by a template-switch adaptor containing 12 random nucleotides. TCRdb reprocessed the 5' RACE reads via MiXCR and lists one record per CDR3 protein. This table holds around 620,000 distinct CDR3 sequences, 27% found once. The data stem from a study of blood T cells in healthy people across ages. The CDR3 loop spans 14 amino acids. Trimming cost V 5 bases and J 0 bases, with 8 bases left between them.

Sample: blood. The source is a woman aged 70-85 years in good health. The rearrangement joins TRBV12-3 or TRBV12-4 to TRBJ1-3; a possible D gene is TRBD1 (5 bases). For the CDR3, the DNA is TGTGCCAGCAGTATCCAGGGCTCTGGAAACACCATATATTAT. Translated: CASSIQGSGNTIYY.